This T cell receptor (beta chain) emerged from a study of CD8+CD57+ T cells in acquired aplastic anemia. Profiling of TCR beta VDJ combinations and CDR3 sequences used genomic DNA as template. TCRdb used MiXCR to reprocess the reads, holding one entry per CDR3 protein. The sample yields hundreds of thousands of distinct CDR3 sequences, around 43% seen once. Whoever was chosen for sequencing had shown CD8+CD57+ cell expansion by flow cytometry. This clonotype has ten or more counts. Germline V gives CDR1 SGHVS, CDR2 FQNEAQ. Losses at the gene ends were 1 base for V and 4 bases for J; bases not matched to a gene: 5. The CDR3 extends over 15 amino acids.

Sequenced input: sorted CD4+, CD8+, or CD8+CD57+ T cells (not recorded which) from PBMCs. The receptor was isolated from a human donor with aplastic anemia. The chain combines TRBV7-8 with TRBJ2-3, with 7 bases lining up with TRBD2. The CDR3: CASSLGAGRADTQYF. The CDR3 coding sequence is TGTGCCAGCAGCTTAGGAGCGGGAAGGGCAGATACGCAGTATTTT.